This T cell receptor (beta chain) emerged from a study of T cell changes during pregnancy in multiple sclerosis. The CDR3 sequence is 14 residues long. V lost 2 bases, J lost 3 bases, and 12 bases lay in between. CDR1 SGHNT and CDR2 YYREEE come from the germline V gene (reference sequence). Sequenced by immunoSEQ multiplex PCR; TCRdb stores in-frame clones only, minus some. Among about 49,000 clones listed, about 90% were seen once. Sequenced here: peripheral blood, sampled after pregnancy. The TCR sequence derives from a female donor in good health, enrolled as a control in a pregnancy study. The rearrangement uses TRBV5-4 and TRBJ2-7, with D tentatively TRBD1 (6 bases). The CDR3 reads CASSLQGWSYEQYF. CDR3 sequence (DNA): TGTGCCAGCAGCTTACAGGGTTGGAGCTACGAGCAGTACTTC. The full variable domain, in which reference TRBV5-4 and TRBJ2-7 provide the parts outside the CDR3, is ETGVTQSPTHLIKTRGQQVTLRCSSQSGHNTVSWYQQALGQGPQFIFQYYREEENGRGNFPPRFSGLQFPNYSSELNVNALELDDSALYLCASSLQGWSYEQYFGPGTRLTVT.